This T cell receptor (beta chain) was sequenced in a study of OX40 agonist ivuxolimab in advanced cancers. Findings of the study overall: At 0.1 to 3.0 mg/kg and by week 6, CD4+ and CD8+ T cells in the blood had expanded clonally. On average, CD8+ T cells had more expanded clones than CD4+.

Sequencing was performed with immunoSEQ multiplex PCR; in TCRdb, only in-frame clones are kept and a portion is missing. This repertoire shows tens of thousands of clones, about 88% found once; its top ten account for 4.7%. This clone was observed a few times. Antigen unknown. CDR3 length equals 15 residues. V was shortened by 4 bases and J by 8 bases, with 20 bases between the two germline ends. Germline V gene sequence: CDR1 MNHEY, CDR2 SVGAGI. The source is an adult with an advanced solid tumor such as melanoma, head and neck, liver or kidney cancer. The genes are TRBV6-5 and TRBJ1-1, with a tentative D call TRBD1 (5 bases). This specimen was CD4+ or CD8+ T cells sorted from blood, taken in a trial of the OX40 agonist ivuxolimab. The CDR3 region has the DNA TGTGCCAGCAGTTCCTCCTATAGGGACGTAAGAGAAGCTTTCTTT. Translating gives CASSSSYRDVREAFF.